The 30 T cell receptor beta chains presented below share a single source sample, sequenced in a study of PD-1 blockade in classical Hodgkin lymphoma. Patients all relapsed after autologous stem cell transplantation, and there was variation in brentuximab vedotin exposure. After thawing, PBMCs were subjected to magnetic negative selection to isolate CD8+ T cells. The data were produced by immunoSEQ multiplex PCR, yet TCRdb's version contains in-frame clones alone and is incomplete. The table records 4,300 or so clones, around 80% of them present only once. Here the sequenced sample was CD8+ T cells from blood, taken at baseline. The source of these receptors is a human donor with classical Hodgkin lymphoma.

By frequency in the sample, this clone is large. The V gene is TRBV7-2, the J gene TRBJ1-1; D is possibly TRBD1 (5 bases). The germline V and J ends were trimmed by 4 bases and 0 bases, with 21 bases remaining between them. The CDR3 has 18 residues. Germline lookup yields CDR1 SGHTA and CDR2 FQGNSA. As DNA, the CDR3 is TGTGCCAGCAGCTCGTTTGGGAGCCAGGGTAGTATGAACACTGAAGCTTTCTTT. Residues: CASSSFGSQGSMNTEAFF.

The chain is built from TRBV27 and TRBJ1-2; 7 bases line up with TRBD1. The V segment lost 5 bases and the J segment 8 bases; nucleotides outside the gene matches: 8. The CDR3 consists of 13 residues. The germline gives CDR1 MNHEY, CDR2 SMNVEV (reference sequence). CDR3 in amino acids: CASSRQGRGGYTF. The CDR3 region has the DNA TGTGCCAGCAGTCGACAGGGTCGAGGGGGCTACACCTTC.

The chain is built from TRBV4-2 and TRBJ1-1; D is ambiguous. The germline CDR1 and CDR2 sequences are LGHNA and YNFKEQ. The CDR3 is 17 amino acids. Trimming took 0 bases from V and 0 from J, leaving 14 bases between them. Written as DNA, the CDR3 is TGTGCCAGCAGCCAAGATTCGGGCAGCTTAATGAACACTGAAGCTTTCTTT. Amino acids: CASSQDSGSLMNTEAFF.

The genes are TRBV19 and TRBJ2-5; 9 nucleotides align to TRBD1. Germline V gene data show CDR1 as LNHDA and CDR2 as SQIVND (reference sequence). The V and J ends lost 8 bases and 4 bases, in that order; junction bases with no gene match: 11. This CDR3 is 15 amino acids long. The CDR3 sequence is CASSPGTGRRETQYF. DNA for the CDR3: TGTGCCAGTTCGCCAGGGACAGGGAGGAGAGAGACCCAGTACTTC.

The chain uses TRBV10-2 and TRBJ1-5; 7 bases are shared with TRBD1. V was pared by 0 bases and J by 1 base, with 6 bases of the junction left unmatched. Germline V gene lookup returns CDR1 WSHSY and CDR2 SAAADI. The CDR3 is 17 residues long. The CDR3 reads CASSESVGGQSNQPQHF. CDR3 in DNA: TGCGCCAGCAGTGAGTCAGTCGGGGGACAGAGCAATCAGCCCCAGCATTTT.

CDR3 nucleotide sequence: TGCGCCAGCAGCTTGGTTTGGACAGGGGAAGCCTCCTACAATGAGCAGTTCTTC. This encodes CASSLVWTGEASYNEQFF. The rearrangement links TRBV5-1 to TRBJ2-1, with 9 bases fitting TRBD1. From germline, CDR1 is SGHRS and CDR2 YFSETQ. V was clipped by 0 bases and J by 0 bases; unmatched bases: 7. The CDR3 has 18 residues.

The rearrangement joins TRBV5-8 to TRBJ2-7; no firm D call. V lost 1 base to trimming and J lost 5 bases, with 13 bases between them. The germline V gene encodes CDR1 SGHTS and CDR2 YDEGEE. This CDR3 region has 14 residues. In DNA, the CDR3 is TGTGCCAGCAGCTTGTTCTCCAGGCCGAACGAGCAGTACTTC. Its translation: CASSLFSRPNEQYF.

V usage is TRBV7-2 and J usage is TRBJ1-2; D gene uncertain. CDR1 is SGHTA and CDR2 is FQGNSA in the germline V gene. V shed 5 bases and J shed 4 bases, with 11 bases lying between them. The CDR3 has 13 residues. CDR3: CASSPWTFYGYTF. The CDR3 DNA reads as TGTGCCAGCAGCCCCTGGACCTTCTATGGCTACACCTTC.

The chain is built from TRBV4-2 and TRBJ2-2; 9 positions agree with TRBD2. Trimming cost V 0 bases and J 1 base; bases outside gene matches: 6. The CDR3 runs to 18 residues. Germline V lookup: CDR1 LGHNA, CDR2 YNFKEQ. Here the CDR3 reads CASSQDRAGGWNTGELFF. In DNA, the CDR3 is TGTGCCAGCAGCCAAGATCGAGCGGGGGGCTGGAACACCGGGGAGCTGTTTTTT.

This chain links TRBV5-6 with TRBJ2-2; D may be TRBD1 (5 bases). Deletions cut 0 bases from V and 7 bases from J, with 13 bases between. The CDR3 length is 15 residues. Germline CDR1 is SGHDT and CDR2 is YYEEEE. CDR3 sequence: CASSLVGRVDGELFF. CDR3 in DNA: TGTGCCAGCAGCTTGGTGGGGCGCGTTGACGGGGAGCTGTTTTTT. Full variable domain (rest looked up from reference TRBV5-6 and TRBJ2-2): DAGVTQSPTHLIKTRGQQVTLRCSPKSGHDTVSWYQQALGQGPQFIFQYYEEEERQRGNFPDRFSGHQFPNYSSELNVNALLLGDSALYLCASSLVGRVDGELFFGEGSRLTVL.

The genes are TRBV4-3 and TRBJ2-3; a possible D gene is TRBD2 (5 bases). Trimming stripped 1 base from V and 3 bases from J, with 11 bases between. The CDR3 covers 15 residues. Germline V gene lookup returns CDR1 LGHNA and CDR2 YSLEER. The CDR3 reads CASSQGTGNTDTQYF. CDR3 coding DNA: TGCGCCAGCAGCCAAGGGACCGGGAATACAGATACGCAGTATTTT.

This chain joins TRBV7-3 and TRBJ2-2; no clear D gene. The CDR3 spans 14 residues. CDR1 and CDR2 from the germline V gene are SGHTA and FQGTGA. Deletions cut 5 bases from V and 0 bases from J, with 7 bases between. The CDR3 DNA follows: TGTGCCAGCAGCCCCATCTCGAACACCGGGGAGCTGTTTTTT. Protein: CASSPISNTGELFF.

This clone was seen a few times. The chain links TRBV11-3 to TRBJ1-2; tentative D call: TRBD1 (5 bases). Germline V gene data show CDR1 as SGHNT and CDR2 as YENEEA. V was pared by 5 bases and J by 4 bases, with 11 bases between. The CDR3 spans 13 residues. Here the CDR3 DNA reads TGTGCCAGCAGCAATGGGGGAGGCTATGGCTACACCTTC. Encoded protein: CASSNGGGYGYTF.

This clone was seen a single time. The genes are TRBV4-1 and TRBJ1-1, with 7 nucleotides matching TRBD1. Germline loops: CDR1 MGHRA, CDR2 YSYEKL. This CDR3 contains 13 residues. Losses at the gene ends were 4 bases for V and 10 bases for J; bases not matched to a gene: 9. The DNA of the CDR3 is TGCGCCAGCAGCCCTCAGGGGAGGACAGGAGCTTTCTTT. Amino acids: CASSPQGRTGAFF.

J is TRBJ2-2 and V is TRBV9, with 10 bases aligning to TRBD2. The germline V gene encodes CDR1 SGDLS and CDR2 YYNGEE. The CDR3 runs 16 residues. The J segment lost 3 bases and the V segment lost 4 bases, leaving 6 bases of the junction unmatched. CDR3 bases: TGTGCCAGCAGCTTCACTAGCGGGGACTACACCGGGGAGCTGTTTTTT. It translates to CASSFTSGDYTGELFF.

The chain is built from TRBV4-2 and TRBJ2-3; 14 bases are shared with TRBD2. Germline V CDR1 and CDR2: LGHNA, YNFKEQ. The CDR3 extends over 17 amino acids. The trim removed 3 bases at V and 5 bases at J, leaving 7 bases unmatched. In DNA, the CDR3 is TGTGCCAGCAGCCACCGACTAGCGGGGGGGCCGGTAGATACGCAGTATTTT. Translated: CASSHRLAGGPVDTQYF.

The chain links TRBV28 to TRBJ2-2; TRBD1 aligns across 7 bases. Germline V gene lookup returns CDR1 MDHEN and CDR2 SYDVKM. V trimming: 0 bases; J trimming: 1 base; junction bases outside the gene matches: 5. The CDR3 extends over 17 amino acids. The CDR3 spells CASSLWAGTENTGELFF. In DNA form, the CDR3 reads TGTGCCAGCAGTTTATGGGCCGGGACAGAGAACACCGGGGAGCTGTTTTTT.

The V call is TRBV4-3, the J call TRBJ2-1; no reliable D call. Trimming took off 4 bases at V and 1 base at J, with 5 bases between the two ends. In germline, CDR1 is LGHNA, CDR2 YSLEER. This CDR3 is built from 13 residues. The CDR3 sequence: CASSRYSYNEQFF. The DNA of the CDR3 is TGCGCCAGCAGCCGCTATTCCTACAATGAGCAGTTCTTC.

V gene TRBV15 combines with J gene TRBJ1-1; tentatively, D is TRBD1 (5 bases). The CDR3 totals 15 residues. The germline V gene has CDR1 LNHNV and CDR2 YYDKDF (reference sequence). Trimming shortened V by 4 bases and J by 1 base, and 13 bases separated the two germline ends. The CDR3 loop reads CATSTLGTENTEAFF. The CDR3 DNA reads TGTGCCACCAGCACCCTCGGGACTGAGAACACTGAAGCTTTCTTT.

This chain connects TRBV4-2 to TRBJ2-3, with D tentatively TRBD1 (7 bases). Looked up from germline, CDR1 is LGHNA and CDR2 is YNFKEQ. The CDR3 has 12 amino acids. Trimming shortened V by 6 bases and J by 13 bases, and 17 bases separated the two germline ends. For the CDR3, the DNA is TGTGCCAGCAGACTAGGGGGCGGGGATGAGTATTTT. This translates into CASRLGGGDEYF.

The rearrangement uses TRBV6-5 and TRBJ2-7; TRBD1 agrees at 8 bases. The germline gives CDR1 MNHEY, CDR2 SVGAGI. CDR3 length: 14 residues. Losses at the gene ends were 1 base for V and 3 bases for J; bases not matched to a gene: 2. Here the CDR3 DNA reads TGTGCCAGCAGTTACTTGGGACAGGACTACGAGCAGTACTTC. Encoded protein: CASSYLGQDYEQYF.

This clone was seen once. The chain recombines TRBV5-6 with TRBJ1-1; 8 bases agree with TRBD1. With 0 bases clipped from V and 4 bases from J, the junction kept 14 bases outside the gene matches. CDR1 SGHDT and CDR2 YYEEEE come from the germline V gene. CDR3 size: 18 residues. The CDR3 sequence is CASSLVYRGVQTLTEAFF. Here the CDR3 DNA reads TGTGCCAGCAGCTTGGTCTACAGGGGGGTTCAAACCCTCACTGAAGCTTTCTTT.

The V gene is TRBV6-5, the J gene TRBJ1-1, with D possibly being TRBD1 (5 bases). The CDR3 is 14 amino acids. Deletions cut 4 bases from V and 5 bases from J, with 14 bases between. Germline V lookup: CDR1 MNHEY, CDR2 SVGAGI. CDR3 nucleotides: TGTGCCAGCAGTTCCCCTAATCAGGGTACTGAAGCTTTCTTT. It translates to CASSSPNQGTEAFF.

A single count supports this clone. The chain recombines TRBV27 with TRBJ1-1; D gene ambiguous. CDR1 and CDR2 (germline): MNHEY, SMNVEV (reference sequence). The CDR3 contains 15 residues. Trimming left V 4 bases short and J 6 bases short, with 18 bases between. The CDR3 sequence: CASSSREGWLAEAFF. DNA for the CDR3: TGTGCCAGCAGTTCAAGGGAGGGTTGGCTGGCTGAAGCTTTCTTT.

The J gene is TRBJ2-5, the V gene TRBV4-3, with 9 bases lining up with TRBD2. The DNA end favors TRBJ2-7, so the J call may be wrong. This CDR3 comprises 15 residues. CDR1 LGHNA and CDR2 YSLEER come from the germline V gene. The CDR3 coding sequence is TGCGCCAGCAGCCAATCGAGCGGGAGGATCAACGAGCAGTACTTC. Protein sequence: CASSQSSGRINEQYF.

This clone was counted once. The chain recombines TRBV30 with TRBJ1-5, with 7 positions matching TRBD1. The CDR3 sequence is 15 residues long. The ends lost 1 base at V and 4 bases at J; junction bases unmatched: 7. Germline assignment: CDR1 GTSNPN and CDR2 SVGIG (reference sequence). CDR3 DNA: TGTGCCTGGAGTGATGGGACAGCGTCAAATCAGCCCCAGCATTTT. This codes for CAWSDGTASNQPQHF.

CDR3 protein: CASSVDLNEQFF. The CDR3 region has the DNA TGTGCCAGCAGCGTAGACCTGAATGAGCAGTTCTTC. The genes are TRBV9 and TRBJ2-1; D remains ambiguous. CDR3 length: 12 amino acids. Germline V gives CDR1 SGDLS, CDR2 YYNGEE. The germline V and J ends were trimmed by 0 bases and 7 bases, with 5 bases remaining between them.

J is TRBJ2-7 and V is TRBV5-6; D perhaps matches TRBD2 (5 bases). CDR3 length: 14 amino acids. V was clipped by 2 bases and J by 1 base, with 10 bases between them. Germline-derived CDR1 and CDR2 are SGHDT and YYEEEE. CDR3 sequence: CASSFLGGSYEQYF. Here the CDR3 DNA reads TGTGCCAGCAGCTTTCTTGGCGGGTCCTACGAGCAGTACTTC.

The CDR3 is CASGAGTGFEAFF. The CDR3 DNA follows: TGTGCCAGCGGCGCGGGGACAGGATTTGAAGCTTTCTTT. The chain has TRBV7-9 and TRBJ1-1, with 8 nucleotides matching TRBD1. Trimming cost V 8 bases and J 7 bases; bases outside gene matches: 9. Germline values: CDR1 SEHNR, CDR2 FQNEAQ (reference sequence). This CDR3 is 13 amino acids long.

The CDR3 DNA reads TGTGCCAGCAGTTTCCCAATTCTCCAGAGACTAGCGCGCTCCTACAATGAGCAGTTCTTC. It yields the protein CASSFPILQRLARSYNEQFF. The chain uses TRBV28 and TRBJ2-1; TRBD2 aligns across 8 bases. The germline V gene has CDR1 MDHEN and CDR2 SYDVKM. The V and J ends lost 3 bases and 0 bases, in that order; junction bases with no gene match: 16. The CDR3 loop spans 20 amino acids.